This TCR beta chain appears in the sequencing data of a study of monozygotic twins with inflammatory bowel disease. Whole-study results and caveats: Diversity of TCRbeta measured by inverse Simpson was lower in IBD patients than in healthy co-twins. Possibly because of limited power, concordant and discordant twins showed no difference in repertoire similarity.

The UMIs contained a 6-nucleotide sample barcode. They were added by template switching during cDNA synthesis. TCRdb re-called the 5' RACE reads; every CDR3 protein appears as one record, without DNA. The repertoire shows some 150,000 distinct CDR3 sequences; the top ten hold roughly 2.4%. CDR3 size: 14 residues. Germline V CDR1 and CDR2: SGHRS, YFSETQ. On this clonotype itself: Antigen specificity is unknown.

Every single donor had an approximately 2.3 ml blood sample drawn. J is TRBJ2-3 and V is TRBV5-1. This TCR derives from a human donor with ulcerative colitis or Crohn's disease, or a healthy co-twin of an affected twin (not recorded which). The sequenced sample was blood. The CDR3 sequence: CASSLGEGADTQYF.